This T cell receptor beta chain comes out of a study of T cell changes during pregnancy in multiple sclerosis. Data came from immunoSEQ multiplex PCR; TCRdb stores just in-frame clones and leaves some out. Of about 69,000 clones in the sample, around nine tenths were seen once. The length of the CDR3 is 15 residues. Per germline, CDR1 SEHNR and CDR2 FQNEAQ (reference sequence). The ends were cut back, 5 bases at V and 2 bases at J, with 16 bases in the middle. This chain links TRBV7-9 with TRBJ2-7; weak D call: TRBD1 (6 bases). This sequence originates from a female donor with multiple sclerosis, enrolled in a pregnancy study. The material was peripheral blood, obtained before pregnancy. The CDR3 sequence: CASSPPTGTTYEQYF. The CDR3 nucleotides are TGTGCCAGCAGCCCTCCGACCGGGACAACCTACGAGCAGTACTTC.